This T cell receptor (beta chain) was observed in a study of beta chain features in type 1 diabetes. Broader study findings: All four CD4+ subsets of Type 1 diabetes patients contained TCRB CDR3s that were moderately but significantly shorter.

Expressed TCRB transcripts were sequenced because the isolated RNA had all been reverse transcribed beforehand. TCRdb keeps only in-frame clones here, not all; method: immunoSEQ multiplex PCR. The sample gives under 400,000 clones, 20% of which show up once; 0.035% to 0.055% is in the top ten. It was one heparinised blood draw, averaging approximately 100 mL, that each donor gave. This clone was found a few times. Its antigen is not known. V shed 6 bases and J 7 bases; nucleotides not matched to a gene: 19. The CDR3 sequence is 17 residues long. Germline V CDR1 and CDR2: ENHRY, SYGVKD. The V gene is TRBV10-3, the J gene TRBJ1-2; 8 bases are shared with TRBD1. The sample was naive CD4+ T cells from blood. The receptor's source is a woman in her late teens or twenties in good health. Here the CDR3 reads CAIRGGTGPQNPAGYTF. CDR3 coding DNA: TGTGCCATCAGGGGGGGGACAGGCCCTCAGAACCCGGCTGGCTACACCTTC.